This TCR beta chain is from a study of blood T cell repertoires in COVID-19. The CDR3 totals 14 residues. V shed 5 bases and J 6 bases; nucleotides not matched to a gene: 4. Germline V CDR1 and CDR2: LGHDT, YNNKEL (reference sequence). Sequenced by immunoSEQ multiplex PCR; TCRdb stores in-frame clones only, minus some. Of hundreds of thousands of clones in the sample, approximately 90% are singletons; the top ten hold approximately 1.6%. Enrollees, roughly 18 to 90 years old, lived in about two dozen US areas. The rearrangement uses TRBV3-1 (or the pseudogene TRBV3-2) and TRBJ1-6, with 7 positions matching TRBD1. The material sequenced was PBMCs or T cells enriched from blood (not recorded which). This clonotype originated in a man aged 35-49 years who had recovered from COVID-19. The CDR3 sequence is CASSADRSNSPLHF. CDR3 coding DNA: TGTGCCAGCAGCGCGGACAGGAGTAATTCACCCCTCCACTTT.